This T cell receptor (beta chain) originates from a study of CD8+ T cells in alopecia areata. This clone turned up a few times. What it binds is not known. Study results and limitations: Normal scalp had lower clonality than lesional scalp, with alopecia totalis/universalis lesions showing this most strongly. Relative to mice, TCR sharing across patients was less clear, a difference possibly HLA-related.

Per germline, CDR1 MNHNS and CDR2 SASEGT. The CDR3 extends over 14 amino acids. The V end was cut by 3 bases, the J end by 2 bases, with 10 bases between. Sequencing used cDNA as its template, made by extracting RNA and reverse transcribing it. Measured with immunoSEQ multiplex PCR; TCRdb has only the in-frame clones, and not every one. The table shows 150,000 to 200,000 clones, with 50% to 60% occurring only once. The authors sorted CD4+ and CD8+ T cells from PBMCs. The material sequenced was CD4+ T cells sorted from blood. The TCR originated in a human donor in good health. The V and J genes are TRBV6-1 and TRBJ1-2; D gene unclear. This CDR3 is CASSDPQLNYGYTF. The DNA of the CDR3 is TGTGCCAGCAGTGACCCTCAGCTGAACTATGGCTACACCTTC.